This T cell receptor (beta chain) was documented in a study of immune cell composition in non-small cell lung cancer. V shed 6 bases, J shed 11 bases, and the junction held 16 bases outside the gene matches. CDR1 is ENHRY, CDR2 SYGVKD, per germline. The CDR3 is made up of 15 amino acids. TCRdb keeps only in-frame clones here, not all; method: immunoSEQ multiplex PCR. The sample consists of some 5,100 clones, roughly 72% of them appearing once. V gene TRBV10-3 combines with J gene TRBJ1-2; 9 bases map to TRBD1. Sample: lung tumor tissue. This receptor was obtained from a human donor with non-small cell lung cancer. The CDR3 DNA reads as TGTGCCATCAGCTTTGACCCGGGACAGGGTGACGGGTACACCTTC. Protein product: CAISFDPGQGDGYTF.